The rows below give T cell receptor beta chains drawn from one sample of a study of T-cell memory formation after mild COVID-19. A single record per CDR3 protein comes from TCRdb applying MiXCR to the 5' RACE reads. This sample has 550,000 to 700,000 distinct CDR3 sequences; more than 15% occur once, and the top ten carry around 12%. The sample comprised PBMCs or a T cell subset sorted from them (not recorded which). These TCRs come from an adult woman who had mild COVID-19 (a few samples of this study predate the infection). Cell type and time point are not known. Both conserved end residues are part of each CDR3. A D gene is named only where the DNA matches it firmly. The size of a clone is reported for some rows only, either as once, few or many, or as a class for expanded clones.

TRBJ2-1,many,TRBV5-1,NA,TGTGCCAGCAGCTTAGGTCGGGACAATGAGCAGTTCTTC,CASSLGRDNEQFF
TRBJ2-5,few,TRBV3-1,NA,TGTGCCAGCAGCCCAATTGGACGGAATACAGAGACCCAGTACTTC,CASSPIGRNTETQYF
TRBJ2-5,few,TRBV29-1,NA,TGCAGCGTTGATCAAGGGCGGCGGGTACAAGAGACCCAGTACTTC,CSVDQGRRVQETQYF
TRBJ1-2,few,TRBV5-6,NA,TGTGCCAGCAGCTTGCGGGGGGCCCGCTATGGCTACACCTTC,CASSLRGARYGYTF
TRBJ2-3,NA,TRBV4-1,TRBD2,TGCGCCAGCAGCCGCGGACTAGCGGGGCTCACAGATACGCAGTATTTT,CASSRGLAGLTDTQYF
TRBJ2-2,few,TRBV6-5,NA,TGTGCCAGCACCCACTCGCCCGGGGAGCTGTTTTTT,CASTHSPGELFF
TRBJ2-3,few,TRBV4-2,NA,TGTGCCAGCAGCCAAGAAGGGGGTAGAGCCCCCACAGATACGCAGTATTTT,CASSQEGGRAPTDTQYF
TRBJ1-1,once,TRBV30,NA,TGTGCCTGGCGACACCAACTGAACACTGAAGCTTTCTTT,CAWRHQLNTEAFF
TRBJ1-2,few,TRBV5-1,NA,TGCGCCAGCAGCTTGGGACAAATAAACGATGGCTACACCTTC,CASSLGQINDGYTF
TRBJ2-2,NA,TRBV20-1,TRBD2,TGCAGTGCACAATATGGACTAGCGGCGAACACCGGGGAGCTGTTTTTT,CSAQYGLAANTGELFF
TRBJ2-3,few,TRBV12-3/TRBV12-4,NA,TGTGCCAGCAGTTCTTTGCGGGACTTCACAGATACGCAGTATTTT,CASSSLRDFTDTQYF
TRBJ1-1,few,TRBV3-1,NA,TGTGCCAGCAGCCGAGGTATGGCCATCGGGACTGAAGCTTTCTTT,CASSRGMAIGTEAFF
TRBJ2-2,NA,TRBV6-5,NA,TGTGCCAGCAGCCCCCCCACAGGGTTCGGCGGGGAGCTGTTTTTT,CASSPPTGFGGELFF
TRBJ1-2,NA,TRBV7-9,NA,TGTGCCAGCAGCTTAGTAGGACAGTTGTTCGATGGCTACACCTTC,CASSLVGQLFDGYTF
TRBJ2-3,NA,TRBV4-1,NA,TGCGCCAGCAGCCCTGAACGGACTTCAGATACGCAGTATTTT,CASSPERTSDTQYF
TRBJ2-1,NA,TRBV11-2,TRBD2,TGTGCCAGCAGCTTAGGGGCTAGCGGGAGTTACAATGAGCAGTTCTTC,CASSLGASGSYNEQFF
TRBJ2-1,NA,TRBV11-2,TRBD2,TGTGCCAGCAGCTTAGCTTGGGCTAGCGGGTACAATGAGCAGTTCTTC,CASSLAWASGYNEQFF
TRBJ1-1,NA,TRBV6-2/TRBV6-3,NA,TGTGCCAGCAGTTACCGGGGGGCGGCGGGCACTGAAGCTTTCTTT,CASSYRGAAGTEAFF
TRBJ1-2,many,TRBV5-1,NA,TGCGCCAGCAGCTTGGCCGAGAACGTGGACATGTGGTATGGCTACACCTTC,CASSLAENVDMWYGYTF
TRBJ2-1,NA,TRBV20-1,NA,TGCAGTGCGAAAATGACTGGATATGAGCAGTTCTTC,CSAKMTGYEQFF
TRBJ1-6,few,TRBV14,NA,TGTGCCAGCAGCCAAGATTCTGCGGGAGTATCACCCCTCCACTTT,CASSQDSAGVSPLHF
TRBJ1-1,NA,TRBV18,NA,TGTGCCAGCTCAGGCTCAGGGTCGTATGAAGCTTTCTTT,CASSGSGSYEAFF
TRBJ1-2,NA,TRBV25-1,NA,TGTGCCAGCACTCCCAGTCGGGGGGTGGATGGCTACACCTTC,CASTPSRGVDGYTF
TRBJ2-7,NA,TRBV4-2,NA,TGTGCCAGCAGCCAAGATGGTGCCCTCACCTACGAGCAGTACTTC,CASSQDGALTYEQYF
TRBJ2-1,few,TRBV24-1,TRBD2,TGTGCTACTAGCGGAGTGGGCTCCTACAATGAGCAGTTCTTC,CATSGVGSYNEQFF
TRBJ1-2,many,TRBV29-1,TRBD1,TGCAGCGTTGGCACAGGGGGCCGGAACTATGGCTACACCTTC,CSVGTGGRNYGYTF
TRBJ2-7,few,TRBV7-2,TRBD1,TGTGCCAGCAGCTGGATCAGGGACAGGGCAAACGAGCAGTACTTC,CASSWIRDRANEQYF
TRBJ2-1,NA,TRBV12-5,TRBD2,TGTGCTAGTGGTTTAGGGACTAGTAGTCCCCAGGAGCAGTTCTTC,CASGLGTSSPQEQFF
TRBJ2-1,NA,TRBV18,NA,TGTGCCAGCTCAAGCCAGGGGGGACCCTACACTGAGCAGTTCTTC,CASSSQGGPYTEQFF
TRBJ2-1,few,TRBV24-1,TRBD2,TGTGCCACCAGTGACCCACCTGGGACTAGCGGGTCGTTCAATGAGCAGTTCTTC,CATSDPPGTSGSFNEQFF
TRBJ2-7,NA,TRBV6-2/TRBV6-3,TRBD1,TGTGCCAGCAGGGGGACAGCCACCTACGAGCAGTACTTC,CASRGTATYEQYF
TRBJ2-7,NA,TRBV10-3,TRBD1,TGTGCCATCAGCCCCGGGACAGGGATCGAGCAGTACTTC,CAISPGTGIEQYF
TRBJ2-5,few,TRBV4-1,TRBD1,TGCGCCAGCGGGACAGGGTACGGGACTACGCGAGAGACCCAGTACTTC,CASGTGYGTTRETQYF
TRBJ2-5,NA,TRBV19,TRBD1,TGTGCCAGCTCCGGGACAGGGATGGAGACCCAGTACTTC,CASSGTGMETQYF
TRBJ2-5,many,TRBV27,TRBD2,TGTGCCAGCAGTTTATCGACTGGGCCTAGCGGGAGTGAGACCCAGTACTTC,CASSLSTGPSGSETQYF
TRBJ2-3,NA,TRBV30,TRBD2,TGTGCCTGGAGTCGGACTAGCCACGGTCAGTATTTT,CAWSRTSHGQYF
TRBJ2-7,few,TRBV7-3,NA,TGTGCCAGCAGCTTAATGGGGGGTCCTAACTCCTACGAGCAGTACTTC,CASSLMGGPNSYEQYF
TRBJ2-1,few,TRBV12-3/TRBV12-4,TRBD2,TGTGCCAGCAGCTTCCTAGCGGGAGCTCTTGAGCAGTTCTTC,CASSFLAGALEQFF
TRBJ2-1,once,TRBV12-3/TRBV12-4,NA,TGTGCCAGCAGCCAGTCGGGGTACAATGAGCAGTTCTTC,CASSQSGYNEQFF
TRBJ2-7,NA,TRBV15,TRBD1,TGTGCCACCAGCAGAGATCGGGGACAGCTCTTATACGAGCAGTACTTC,CATSRDRGQLLYEQYF
TRBJ2-5,few,TRBV18,NA,TGTGCCAGCTCACCGTACCCGGGACTAGAGACCCAGTACTTC,CASSPYPGLETQYF
TRBJ2-7,NA,TRBV28,TRBD1,TGTGCCAGCAGACGGGACAGGATGAGCTCCTACGAGCAGTACTTC,CASRRDRMSSYEQYF
TRBJ2-3,few,TRBV4-2,NA,TGTGCCAGCAGCCAGAATGAAGCGATGGGAGATACGCAGTATTTT,CASSQNEAMGDTQYF
TRBJ1-6,few,TRBV5-5,TRBD1,TGTGCCAGCAGCTTGACTCCGGGACAGGGTAATTCACCCCTCCACTTT,CASSLTPGQGNSPLHF
TRBJ1-5,NA,TRBV18,NA,TGTGCCAGCTCACCACCCTCAGACCCAAAGCCCCAGCATTTT,CASSPPSDPKPQHF